The TCR beta chain described here comes from a study of T-cell reconstitution after alpha-beta-depleted transplantation in children. Whole-study findings and limits: The high TCRbeta diversity at day 60 in some patients came from surviving recipient T cells and thymic progenitors. Approximately two months post-transplant, alpha-beta T cells reportedly originated from several hundred expanded graft clones. T-cell numbers and diversity, one year after transplant, stemmed largely from T cells that were newly produced.

Trimming at V came to 6 bases and at J to 5 bases, leaving 6 bases not matched to a gene. The CDR3 spans 13 residues. The V gene's germline CDR1 is MNHNS and CDR2 SASEGT. On this clonotype: Its antigen remains unidentified.

This sample's TCRbeta library carried unique molecular identifier barcodes. TCRdb itself ran the PCR reads through MiXCR, one entry per CDR3 protein. The sample has about 980,000 distinct CDR3 sequences; around 30% are singletons. This clonotype originated in a boy under three years old who had a stem cell transplant for SCID, so the T cells may come from the graft donor. The gene calls are TRBV6-1 and TRBJ2-7; TRBD1 matches at 8 bases. The sequenced sample was PBMCs, mostly from graft donor cells, obtained 360 days after TCRalphabeta/CD19-depleted stem cell transplant. As DNA, the CDR3 is TGTGCCAGCAGATTGGACAGGGTCAACGAGCAGTACTTC. It codes for CASRLDRVNEQYF.